One sample yielded the 23 T cell receptor beta chains listed below, sequenced in a study of PD-1 blockade in classical Hodgkin lymphoma. Patients all relapsed after autologous stem cell transplantation, and there was variation in brentuximab vedotin exposure. The method was immunoSEQ multiplex PCR; TCRdb's version includes in-frame clones alone and lacks a portion of them. This sample yields 14,000 to 15,000 clones, of which around four fifths are seen a single time; around 27% belongs to the top ten. Specimen: peripheral blood mononuclear cells (PBMCs), collected before the second cycle of nivolumab. The receptors stem from a human donor with classical Hodgkin lymphoma.

The V and J genes are TRBV6-5 and TRBJ2-2, with D maybe TRBD1 (6 bases). CDR1 and CDR2 from the germline V gene are MNHEY and SVGAGI. The CDR3 loop spans 14 amino acids. V gave up 6 bases and J gave up 1 base, with 9 bases separating them. CDR3 residues: CASRKDRNTGELFF. The CDR3 DNA reads TGTGCCAGCAGGAAGGACAGGAACACCGGGGAGCTGTTTTTT.

The genes are TRBV2 and TRBJ1-5; D is ambiguous. Trimming took off 3 bases at V and 2 bases at J, with 14 bases between the two ends. Germline V lookup: CDR1 SNHLY, CDR2 FYNNEI. This CDR3 comprises 16 residues. The CDR3 nucleotides are TGTGCCAGCAGTGAGGTAGGGTGGGCTGGCAATCAGCCCCAGCATTTT. Encoded protein: CASSEVGWAGNQPQHF.

This clone was recorded a few times. This sequence joins TRBV5-1 and TRBJ2-3, with 7 positions matching TRBD2. The junction had 5 bases not matched to a gene; V was cut back by 4 bases and J by 3 bases. The CDR3 has 14 amino acids. The germline gives CDR1 SGHRS, CDR2 YFSETQ. The CDR3 DNA follows: TGCGCCAGCAGCAGAGGCGGGGGAACAGATACGCAGTATTTT. Protein product: CASSRGGGTDTQYF.

CDR3: CASQASLQETQYF. Written as DNA, the CDR3 is TGTGCCAGCCAAGCTAGCCTCCAAGAGACCCAGTACTTC. The chain has TRBV2 and TRBJ2-5, with D possibly being TRBD2 (5 bases). Trimming left V 8 bases short and J 1 base short, with 11 bases between. This CDR3 comprises 13 residues. Germline V gene lookup returns CDR1 SNHLY and CDR2 FYNNEI. The whole variable domain, filled in from reference TRBV2 and TRBJ2-5, reads EPEVTQTPSHQVTQMGQEVILRCVPISNHLYFYWYRQILGQKVEFLVSFYNNEISEKSEIFDDQFSVERPDGSNFTLKIRSTKLEDSAMYFCASQASLQETQYFGPGTRLLVL.

The rearrangement uses TRBV10-3 and TRBJ2-7, with D uncertain. This CDR3 has 14 residues. Trimming pared 5 bases from V and 3 bases from J, leaving 14 bases between. CDR1 and CDR2 (germline): ENHRY, SYGVKD. The CDR3 DNA sequence: TGTGCCATCAGTCCCACGATAGACATCTACGAGCAGTACTTC. Translation: CAISPTIDIYEQYF.

In its sample, this clone was seen a few times. The chain couples TRBV10-2 to TRBJ1-1; D not resolved. CDR1 is WSHSY and CDR2 is SAAADI in the germline V gene. V was pared by 6 bases and J by 2 bases, with 10 bases between. This CDR3 spans 13 amino acids. The CDR3 DNA reads TGCGCCAGCAGAAAGAACGTCAACACTGAAGCTTTCTTT. Its protein product is CASRKNVNTEAFF.

This chain connects TRBV4-2 to TRBJ1-2, with TRBD1 matching 8 bases. Losses at the gene ends were 0 bases for V and 7 bases for J; bases not matched to a gene: 4. The CDR3 spans 14 residues. Germline loops: CDR1 LGHNA, CDR2 YNFKEQ. CDR3 nucleotides: TGTGCCAGCAGCCAAGATCTCACAGGGGGTGGCTACACCTTC. Translating it yields CASSQDLTGGGYTF.

V usage is TRBV6-5 and J usage is TRBJ2-7, with D maybe TRBD1 (5 bases). V gave up 6 bases and J gave up 5 bases, with 11 bases separating them. CDR1 is MNHEY and CDR2 is SVGAGI in the germline V gene. This CDR3 contains 12 residues. Written as DNA, the CDR3 is TGTGCCAGCAGCCAGGGATTCCACGAGCAGTACTTC. Its translation: CASSQGFHEQYF.

The chain is built from TRBV5-1 and TRBJ1-2, with D unresolved. This CDR3 is 16 amino acids long. Trimming removed 4 bases from V and 0 bases from J, with 16 bases in between. From germline, CDR1 is SGHRS and CDR2 YFSETQ. The CDR3 DNA reads TGCGCCAGCAGCCCGGAACGGCGGGAAGCTAACTATGGCTACACCTTC. Protein sequence: CASSPERREANYGYTF.

The chain recombines TRBV9 with TRBJ1-2; 7 bases align to TRBD1. The CDR3 extends over 15 amino acids. Looked up from germline, CDR1 is SGDLS and CDR2 is YYNGEE. The V gene end was trimmed by 2 bases and the J gene end by 2 bases; junction bases not matched to a gene: 6. CDR3 sequence (DNA): TGTGCCAGCAGCGTGACAGGGCAATTAAACTATGGCTACACCTTC. It translates to CASSVTGQLNYGYTF.

The chain links TRBV5-1 to TRBJ2-5; D remains ambiguous. Trimming cost V 0 bases and J 11 bases, with 11 bases left between them. The CDR3 is made up of 12 amino acids. CDR1 and CDR2 from the germline V gene are SGHRS and YFSETQ. CDR3 sequence (DNA): TGCGCCAGCAGCTTGGAGGGCAGAGAGCAGTACTTC. It specifies CASSLEGREQYF.

CDR3 sequence reads: CASTQTGGAEQYF. In DNA form, the CDR3 reads TGTGCCAGCACCCAAACAGGGGGCGCCGAGCAGTACTTC. V is TRBV6-5 and J is TRBJ2-7; 9 bases match TRBD1. Losses at the gene ends were 7 bases for V and 6 bases for J; bases not matched to a gene: 7. The CDR3 has 13 residues. Germline V gene data show CDR1 as MNHEY and CDR2 as SVGAGI.

This clone was found once. The V gene is TRBV7-2, the J gene TRBJ1-6; 7 positions match TRBD1. The junction had 6 bases not matched to a gene; V was cut back by 3 bases and J by 10 bases. The CDR3 is 14 amino acids. Germline CDR1 is SGHTA and CDR2 is FQGNSA. CDR3 residues: CASSLGQQGSPLHF. CDR3 nucleotide sequence: TGTGCCAGCAGCTTGGGACAGCAAGGATCACCCCTCCACTTT.

The rearrangement uses TRBV14 and TRBJ2-7; D is uncertain. The CDR3 has 14 amino acids. Germline V gene lookup returns CDR1 SGHDN and CDR2 FVKESK. V lost 4 bases to trimming and J lost 2 bases, with 12 bases between them. CDR3 nucleotide sequence: TGTGCCAGCAGCCCGACCGGTGGCCCCTACGAGCAGTACTTC. Amino acids: CASSPTGGPYEQYF.

The rearrangement links TRBV27 to TRBJ2-7; D might be TRBD1 or TRBD2, each matching 5 bases. Germline CDR1 is MNHEY and CDR2 is SMNVEV (reference sequence). CDR3 length equals 18 residues. Trimming left V 2 bases short and J 3 bases short, with 23 bases between. CDR3 sequence (DNA): TGTGCCAGCAGTTTACAACGGCGTAGGGCAGGGAGTAACTACGAGCAGTACTTC. Translating it yields CASSLQRRRAGSNYEQYF.

This sequence joins TRBV14 and TRBJ2-2; D gene ambiguous. This CDR3 region has 14 residues. V dropped 5 bases and J dropped 1 base, with 8 bases sitting between them. Germline CDR1 is SGHDN and CDR2 is FVKESK. CDR3 in amino acids: CASSTLLNTGELFF. The DNA of the CDR3 is TGTGCCAGCAGCACCCTATTGAACACCGGGGAGCTGTTTTTT. Together with reference TRBV14 and TRBJ2-2, the CDR3 gives the full variable domain: EAGVTQFPSHSVIEKGQTVTLRCDPISGHDNLYWYRRVMGKEIKFLLHFVKESKQDESGMPNNRFLAERTGGTYSTLKVQPAELEDSGVYFCASSTLLNTGELFFGEGSRLTVL.

This clone appeared a single time. The chain joins TRBV4-3 to TRBJ1-1; TRBD1 matches at 9 bases. The CDR3 covers 18 residues. Germline-derived CDR1 and CDR2 are LGHNA and YSLEER. Trimming at V came to 1 base and at J to 5 bases, leaving 14 bases not matched to a gene. The DNA of the CDR3 is TGCGCCAGCAGCCAAGGTCCAGCCGGGACAGGGTGGCGGACTGAAGCTTTCTTT. Encoded protein: CASSQGPAGTGWRTEAFF.

This chain connects TRBV29-1 to TRBJ1-3; D remains ambiguous. This CDR3 has 13 amino acids. Germline assignment: CDR1 SQVTM and CDR2 ANQGSEA. The V gene lost 2 bases and the J gene lost 6 bases, with 11 bases spanning the gap. The CDR3 loop reads CSVETGVENTIYF. The CDR3 bases are TGCAGCGTTGAAACGGGTGTGGAAAACACCATATATTTT. The variable domain in full, completed from reference TRBV29-1 and TRBJ1-3, reads SAVISQKPSRDICQRGTSLTIQCQVDSQVTMMFWYRQQPGQSLTLIATANQGSEATYESGFVIDKFPISRPNLTFSTLTVSNMSPEDSSIYLCSVETGVENTIYFGEGSWLTVV.

The chain uses TRBV28 and TRBJ1-5; maybe TRBD1 (6 bases). Germline assignment: CDR1 MDHEN and CDR2 SYDVKM. The CDR3 runs to 11 residues. The ends were cut back, 4 bases at V and 14 bases at J, with 12 bases in the middle. The DNA for the CDR3 is TGTGCCAGCAGTTCTACAGGGAGTAAGCATTTT. Translation gives CASSSTGSKHF.

CDR3 DNA sequence: TGTGCCAGCTCACCAGGGGTAGATACGCAGTATTTT. It encodes CASSPGVDTQYF. The chain joins TRBV18 to TRBJ2-3; D remains ambiguous. The germline V gene encodes CDR1 KGHSH and CDR2 LQKENI. This CDR3 spans 12 amino acids. V lost 2 bases and J lost 5, with 5 bases in between. Full variable domain (remainder filled in from reference TRBV18 and TRBJ2-3): NAGVMQNPRHLVRRRGQEARLRCSPMKGHSHVYWYRQLPEEGLKFMVYLQKENIIDESGMPKERFSAEFPKEGPSILRIQQVVRGDSAAYFCASSPGVDTQYFGPGTRLTVL.

CDR3 nucleotide sequence: TGCGCCAGCGGAGACAGGAGTCGCACCAATGAGCAGTTCTTC. Amino acid sequence: CASGDRSRTNEQFF. This chain uses TRBV4-1 with TRBJ2-1, with D possibly being TRBD1 (6 bases). The CDR3 spans 14 residues. Per the germline V gene, CDR1 is MGHRA and CDR2 is YSYEKL. Trimming took off 8 bases at V and 6 bases at J, with 17 bases between the two ends.

The chain couples TRBV6-4 to TRBJ2-3, with D hard to call. Trimming removed 5 bases from V and 5 bases from J, with 11 bases in between. CDR1 and CDR2 from the germline V gene are MRHNA and SNTAGT. The CDR3 has 13 residues. The chain's CDR3 is CASSIVAEDTQYF. The CDR3 nucleotides are TGTGCCAGCAGTATTGTGGCTGAAGATACGCAGTATTTT.

V and J are TRBV29-1 and TRBJ1-6; 8 bases fit TRBD1. CDR3 length equals 13 residues. With V trimmed by 4 bases and J by 7 bases, 3 bases remained unmatched. Germline-derived CDR1 and CDR2 are SQVTM and ANQGSEA. The CDR3 nucleotides read TGCAGCGTTGCTACAGGGGGAAATTCACCCCTCCACTTT. Encoded protein: CSVATGGNSPLHF.